This passage covers 13 T cell receptor beta chains from one sample sequenced in a study of T-cell reconstitution after alpha-beta-depleted transplantation in children. The authors prepared the TCRbeta library with unique molecular identifiers. MiXCR, run by TCRdb on the PCR reads, gives a single entry per CDR3 protein. The sample holds 150,000 to 200,000 distinct CDR3 sequences, 11% seen once. The specimen comprised PBMCs, sampled before TCRalphabeta/CD19-depleted stem cell transplant. The source of these receptors is a boy between 2 and 10 years old with acute myeloid leukemia, due to receive a stem cell transplant.

This clonotype was seen a few times. V and J are TRBV7-2 and TRBJ1-6, with TRBD1 as a possible D gene (5 bases). This CDR3 is 15 amino acids long. Trimming pared 5 bases from V and 7 bases from J, leaving 15 bases between. The germline gives CDR1 SGHTA, CDR2 FQGNSA. DNA of the CDR3: TGTGCCAGCAGCCCTGGGACCCGAGGAAATTCACCCCTCCACTTT. This codes for CASSPGTRGNSPLHF.

About this clonotype itself: A much more abundant neighbour one base away suggests this may be a read error. The chain recombines TRBV29-1 with TRBJ1-1; D gene ambiguous. The CDR3 runs to 10 residues. CDR1 is SQVTM, CDR2 ANQGSEA, per germline. In DNA form, the CDR3 reads TGCGGCGTTCTGAACACTGAAGCTTTCTTT. Translated: CGVLNTEAFF.

This clonotype was observed at least ten times. The chain links TRBV4-1 to TRBJ2-1; TRBD2 agrees at 7 bases. The CDR3 has 17 residues. Germline V gene sequence: CDR1 MGHRA, CDR2 YSYEKL. V trimming: 0 bases; J trimming: 3 bases; junction bases outside the gene matches: 8. The CDR3 protein is CASSQENPQRDYNEQFF. CDR3 nucleotides: TGCGCCAGCAGCCAAGAAAATCCCCAGCGGGACTACAATGAGCAGTTCTTC.

This clonotype was counted at least ten times. The chain recombines TRBV20-1 with TRBJ1-2; D is unresolved. CDR1 is DFQATT, CDR2 SNEGSKA, per germline (reference sequence). The germline V and J ends were trimmed by 3 bases and 5 bases, with 19 bases remaining between them. The CDR3 runs 15 residues. The DNA for the CDR3 is TGCAGTGCTAGGGACCGTGAGGCCTCCTGGTATGGCTACACCTTC. Translating gives CSARDREASWYGYTF.

This clonotype was recorded many times. The chain joins TRBV12-3 or TRBV12-4 to TRBJ1-2; perhaps TRBD1 as D (6 bases). The CDR3 sequence is 15 residues long. Trimming stripped 6 bases from V and 3 bases from J, with 17 bases between. In nucleotides, the CDR3 is TGTGCCAGCAGGCTAATTAGGACAGCCGACTATGGCTACACCTTC. Protein: CASRLIRTADYGYTF.

This clonotype has a count of ten or more. The genes are TRBV15 and TRBJ2-2; D unresolved. The germline V gene encodes CDR1 LNHNV and CDR2 YYDKDF (reference sequence). The V gene lost 0 bases and the J gene lost 8 bases, with 13 bases spanning the gap. This CDR3 spans 15 amino acids. CDR3 sequence (DNA): TGTGCCACCAGCAGAGATAGAACTCAGGCGGGGGAGCTGTTTTTT. Encoded protein: CATSRDRTQAGELFF.

Of note for this clonotype: This may be a read error: a much more frequent sequence differs by one nucleotide. This chain links TRBV6-5 with TRBJ2-1; D remains ambiguous. V gave up 0 bases and J gave up 9 bases, with 6 bases separating them. This CDR3 has 12 amino acids. Germline loops: CDR1 MNHEY, CDR2 SVGAGI. CDR3 protein: CASSYSTVEQFF. CDR3 sequence (DNA): TGTGCCAGCAGTTACTCGACGGTTGAGCAGTTCTTC.

The table lists this clonotype with many counts. The rearrangement joins TRBV20-1 to TRBJ2-1; TRBD2 agrees at 12 bases. CDR3 size: 14 residues. V trimming: 6 bases; J trimming: 3 bases; junction bases outside the gene matches: 3. Germline CDR1 DFQATT, CDR2 SNEGSKA (reference sequence). In DNA form, the CDR3 reads TGCAGTGCCTGGGGACTAGCGGGCTACAATGAGCAGTTCTTC. Translating gives CSAWGLAGYNEQFF.

This clonotype has a count of ten or more. The chain employs TRBV20-1 and TRBJ2-3, with D possibly matching TRBD2 (5 bases). Germline-derived CDR1 and CDR2 are DFQATT and SNEGSKA (reference sequence). V gave up 1 base and J gave up 0 bases, with 8 bases separating them. The CDR3 contains 14 residues. The CDR3 DNA sequence: TGCAGTGCTAGAGCGACGGGGAGCACAGATACGCAGTATTTT. Protein sequence: CSARATGSTDTQYF.

This clonotype was recorded at least ten times. V gene TRBV28 combines with J gene TRBJ2-3; 8 positions match TRBD2. CDR1 and CDR2 from the germline V gene are MDHEN and SYDVKM. V was pared by 6 bases and J by 4 bases, with 9 bases of the junction left unmatched. The CDR3 has 15 residues. The DNA of the CDR3 is TGTGCCAGCAGCCGAATAGCGGGACTGGCAGATACGCAGTATTTT. It is translated as CASSRIAGLADTQYF.

Many counts were recorded for this clonotype. This chain connects TRBV5-1 to TRBJ1-1; D possibly corresponds to TRBD1 (5 bases). The CDR3 loop spans 16 amino acids. The germline V and J ends were trimmed by 2 bases and 2 bases, with 16 bases remaining between them. Germline-derived CDR1 and CDR2 are SGHRS and YFSETQ. DNA of the CDR3: TGCGCCAGCAGCTTTAACCAGGGAGTAGTAAACACTGAAGCTTTCTTT. Its protein product is CASSFNQGVVNTEAFF.

As regards this clonotype: With a much larger clone just one base away, this may be a read error. The chain is built from TRBV20-1 and TRBJ2-7; no clear D. In germline, CDR1 is DFQATT, CDR2 SNEGSKA (reference sequence). The CDR3 is 13 residues long. The chain's CDR3 is CCARDLSSYEQYF. CDR3 coding DNA: TGCTGTGCTAGGGATTTAAGCTCCTACGAGCAGTACTTC.

There are many counts of this clonotype. The chain is built from TRBV6-5 and TRBJ1-2; no definite D call. CDR1 MNHEY and CDR2 SVGAGI come from the germline V gene. This CDR3 has 13 residues. V was clipped by 0 bases and J by 4 bases, with 6 bases between them. Here the CDR3 DNA reads TGTGCCAGCAGTTACTCTGAGCCCTATGGCTACACCTTC. Its translation: CASSYSEPYGYTF.